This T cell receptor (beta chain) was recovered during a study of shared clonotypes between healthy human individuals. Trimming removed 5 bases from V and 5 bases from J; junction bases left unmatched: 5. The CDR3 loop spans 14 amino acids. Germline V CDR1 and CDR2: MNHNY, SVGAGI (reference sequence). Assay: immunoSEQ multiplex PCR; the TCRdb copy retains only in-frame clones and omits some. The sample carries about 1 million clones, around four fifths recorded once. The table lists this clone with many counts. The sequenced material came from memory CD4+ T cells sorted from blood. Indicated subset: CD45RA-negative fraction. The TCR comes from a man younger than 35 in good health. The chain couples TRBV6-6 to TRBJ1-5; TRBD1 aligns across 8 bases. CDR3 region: CASSKTGEYQPQHF. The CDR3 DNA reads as TGTGCCAGCAGTAAGACAGGGGAGTATCAGCCCCAGCATTTT.